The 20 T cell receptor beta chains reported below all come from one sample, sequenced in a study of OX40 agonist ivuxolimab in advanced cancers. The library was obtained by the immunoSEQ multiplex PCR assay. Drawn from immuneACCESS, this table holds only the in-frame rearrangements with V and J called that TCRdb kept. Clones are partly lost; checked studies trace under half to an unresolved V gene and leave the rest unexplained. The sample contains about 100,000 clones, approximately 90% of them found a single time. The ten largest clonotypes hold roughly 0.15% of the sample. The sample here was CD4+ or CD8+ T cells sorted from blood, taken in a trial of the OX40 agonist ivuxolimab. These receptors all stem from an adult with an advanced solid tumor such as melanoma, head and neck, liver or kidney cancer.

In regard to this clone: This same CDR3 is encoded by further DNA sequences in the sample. The CDR3 DNA reads TGCGCCAGCAGCTTGGGAGGAAGCTCCTATAATTCACCCCTCCACTTT. Encoded protein: CASSLGGSSYNSPLHF. The chain combines TRBV5-1 with TRBJ1-6; D remains unclear. Looked up from germline, CDR1 is SGHRS and CDR2 is YFSETQ. The V end lost 0 bases, the J end lost 0 bases, and 7 bases lay between the germline ends. This CDR3 comprises 16 residues.

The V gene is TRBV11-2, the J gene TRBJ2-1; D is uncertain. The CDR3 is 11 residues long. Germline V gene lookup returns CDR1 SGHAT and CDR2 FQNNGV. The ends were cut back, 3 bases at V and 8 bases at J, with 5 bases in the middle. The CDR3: CASSFEDEQFF. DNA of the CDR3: TGTGCCAGCAGCTTCGAGGATGAGCAGTTCTTC.

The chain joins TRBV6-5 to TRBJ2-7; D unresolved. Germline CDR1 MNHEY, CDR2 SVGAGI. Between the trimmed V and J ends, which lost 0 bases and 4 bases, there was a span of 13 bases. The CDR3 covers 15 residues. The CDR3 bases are TGTGCCAGCAGTTACTCGGCATCTCCCGGGTACGAGCAGTACTTC. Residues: CASSYSASPGYEQYF.

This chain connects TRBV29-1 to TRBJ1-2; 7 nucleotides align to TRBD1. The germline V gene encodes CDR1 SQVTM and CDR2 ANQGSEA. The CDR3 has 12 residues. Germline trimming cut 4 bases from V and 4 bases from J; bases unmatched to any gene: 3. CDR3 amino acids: CSVGTGVYGYTF. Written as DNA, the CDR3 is TGCAGCGTTGGAACAGGGGTCTATGGCTACACCTTC.

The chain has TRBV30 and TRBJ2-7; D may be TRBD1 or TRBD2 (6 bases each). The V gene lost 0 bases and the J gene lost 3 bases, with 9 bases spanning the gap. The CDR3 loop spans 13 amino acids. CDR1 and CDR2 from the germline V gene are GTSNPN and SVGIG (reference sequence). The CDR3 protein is CAWSVGGFYEQYF. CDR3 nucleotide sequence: TGTGCCTGGAGTGTGGGGGGCTTCTACGAGCAGTACTTC.

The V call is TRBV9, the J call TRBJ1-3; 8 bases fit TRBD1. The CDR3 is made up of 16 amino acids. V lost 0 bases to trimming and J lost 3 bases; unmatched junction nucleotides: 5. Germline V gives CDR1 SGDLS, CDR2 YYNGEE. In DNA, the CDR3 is TGTGCCAGCAGCGTAGGACAGGGGTTCCTTGGAAACACCATATATTTT. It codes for CASSVGQGFLGNTIYF.

The CDR3 DNA reads TGTGCCAGCATAGGGCGGGAAGGGGTCGGCTACACCTTC. Translated: CASIGREGVGYTF. The chain combines TRBV2 with TRBJ1-2; perhaps TRBD1 as D (5 bases). The V and J ends lost 7 bases and 8 bases respectively, with 17 bases between them. Germline V gene data show CDR1 as SNHLY and CDR2 as FYNNEI. The CDR3 length is 13 residues.

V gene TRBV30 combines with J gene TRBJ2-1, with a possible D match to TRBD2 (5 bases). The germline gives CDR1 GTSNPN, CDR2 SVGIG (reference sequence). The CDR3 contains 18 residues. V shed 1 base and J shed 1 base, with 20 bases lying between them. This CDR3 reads CAWSDPLRSGSSYNEQFF. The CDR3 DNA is TGTGCCTGGAGTGACCCCCTCCGCTCTGGGAGTTCCTACAATGAGCAGTTCTTC. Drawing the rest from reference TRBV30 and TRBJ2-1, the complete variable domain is SQTIHQWPATLVQPVGSPLSLECTVEGTSNPNLYWYRQAAGRGLQLLFYSVGIGQISSEVPQNLSASRPQDRQFILSSKKLLLSDSGFYLCAWSDPLRSGSSYNEQFFGPGTRLTVL.

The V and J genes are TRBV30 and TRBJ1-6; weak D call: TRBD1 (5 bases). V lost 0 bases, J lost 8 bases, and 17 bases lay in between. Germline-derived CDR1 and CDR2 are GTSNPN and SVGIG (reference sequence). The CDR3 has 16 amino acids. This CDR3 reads CAWSVTGVGGYSPLHF. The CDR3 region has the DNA TGTGCCTGGAGTGTAACCGGGGTGGGGGGTTATTCACCCCTCCACTTT.

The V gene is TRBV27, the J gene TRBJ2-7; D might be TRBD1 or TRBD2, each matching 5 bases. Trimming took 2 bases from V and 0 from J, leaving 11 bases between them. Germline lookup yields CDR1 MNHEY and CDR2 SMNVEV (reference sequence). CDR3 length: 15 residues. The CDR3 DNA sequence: TGTGCCAGCAGTTTAAAGCTTGGGGGCTCCTACGAGCAGTACTTC. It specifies CASSLKLGGSYEQYF.

The CDR3 is CASSFMTEQFF. For the CDR3, the DNA is TGTGCCAGCAGCTTTATGACGGAACAGTTCTTC. The genes are TRBV11-1 and TRBJ2-1; no reliable D call. Trimming took off 3 bases at V and 13 bases at J, with 10 bases between the two ends. The CDR3 loop spans 11 amino acids. Germline V lookup: CDR1 SGHAT, CDR2 FQDESV (reference sequence).

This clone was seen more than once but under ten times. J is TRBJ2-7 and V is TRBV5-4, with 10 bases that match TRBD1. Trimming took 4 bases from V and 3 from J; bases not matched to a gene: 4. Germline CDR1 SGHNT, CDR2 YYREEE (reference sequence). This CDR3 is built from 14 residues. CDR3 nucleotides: TGTGCCAGCAGCCGGACAGGGGGAGACTACGAGCAGTACTTC. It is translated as CASSRTGGDYEQYF.

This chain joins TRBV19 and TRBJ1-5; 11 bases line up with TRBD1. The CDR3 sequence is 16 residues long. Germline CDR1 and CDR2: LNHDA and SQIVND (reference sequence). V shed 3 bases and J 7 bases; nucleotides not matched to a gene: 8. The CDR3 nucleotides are TGTGCCAGTAGTATTGGACAGGGGGCAGGGAAACAGCCCCAGCATTTT. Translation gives CASSIGQGAGKQPQHF. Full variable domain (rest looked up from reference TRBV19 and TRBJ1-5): DGGITQSPKYLFRKEGQNVTLSCEQNLNHDAMYWYRQDPGQGLRLIYYSQIVNDFQKGDIAEGYSVSREKKESFPLTVTSAQKNPTAFYLCASSIGQGAGKQPQHFGDGTRLSIL.

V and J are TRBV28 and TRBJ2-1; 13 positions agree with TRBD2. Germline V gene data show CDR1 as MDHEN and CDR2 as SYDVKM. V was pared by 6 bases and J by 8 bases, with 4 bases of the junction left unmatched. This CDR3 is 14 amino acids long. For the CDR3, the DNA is TGTGCCAGCAGCCTAGGACTAGCGGGAGATGAGCAGTTCTTC. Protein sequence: CASSLGLAGDEQFF.

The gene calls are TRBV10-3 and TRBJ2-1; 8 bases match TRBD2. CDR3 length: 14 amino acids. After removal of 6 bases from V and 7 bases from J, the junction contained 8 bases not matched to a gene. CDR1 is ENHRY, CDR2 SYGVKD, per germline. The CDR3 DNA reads TGTGCCATCAGCAGAAGCGGGGGCCAAAATGAGCAGTTCTTC. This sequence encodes CAISRSGGQNEQFF.

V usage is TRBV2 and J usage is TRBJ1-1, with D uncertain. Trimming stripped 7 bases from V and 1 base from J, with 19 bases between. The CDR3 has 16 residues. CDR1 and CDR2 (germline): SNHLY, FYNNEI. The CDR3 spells CASNRMAGPRNTEAFF. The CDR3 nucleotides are TGTGCCAGCAACAGAATGGCAGGACCAAGGAACACTGAAGCTTTCTTT.

In DNA form, the CDR3 reads TGCGCCAGCAGCTTGGACGGGGGGGCCTGGGATACGCAGTATTTT. It codes for CASSLDGGAWDTQYF. V is TRBV5-1 and J is TRBJ2-3; 8 bases map to TRBD2. This CDR3 region has 15 residues. Germline-derived CDR1 and CDR2 are SGHRS and YFSETQ. V lost 0 bases, J lost 6 bases, and 6 bases stayed unmatched.

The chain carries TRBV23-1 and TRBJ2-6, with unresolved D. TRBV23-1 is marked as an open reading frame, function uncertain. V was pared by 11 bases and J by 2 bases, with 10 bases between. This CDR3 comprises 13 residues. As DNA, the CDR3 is TGCGCCCCAACCCCGCCTGGGGCCAACGTCCTGACTTTC. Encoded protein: CAPTPPGANVLTF.

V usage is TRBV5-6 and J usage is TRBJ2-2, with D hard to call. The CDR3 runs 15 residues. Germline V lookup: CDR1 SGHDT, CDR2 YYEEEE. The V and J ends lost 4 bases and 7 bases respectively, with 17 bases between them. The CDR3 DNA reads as TGTGCCAGCAGCCGATACGGGTTGGCCGTCGGGGAGCTGTTTTTT. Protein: CASSRYGLAVGELFF.

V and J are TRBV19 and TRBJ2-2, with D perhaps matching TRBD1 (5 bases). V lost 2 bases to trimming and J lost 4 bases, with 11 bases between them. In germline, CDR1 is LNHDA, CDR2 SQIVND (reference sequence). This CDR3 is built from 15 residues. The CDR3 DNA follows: TGTGCCAGTAGTATACTCCAGGGCCTCACCGGGGAGCTGTTTTTT. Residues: CASSILQGLTGELFF.